Listed below are T cell receptor beta chains from one sample, sequenced in a study of beta chain features in type 1 diabetes. Assay used: immunoSEQ multiplex PCR; TCRdb lists only in-frame clones, some missing. The sample has around 160,000 clones, roughly 53% seen once. The sequenced sample was Tregs from blood. The receptors come from a man aged 18 to 30 in good health. Each CDR3 is given with its conserved first and last residue. The D gene is left open where the match is weak. Only some rows state a clone size, as once, few, many or a class for expanded clones.

cdr3_aa cdr3_nt d_call clone_size j_call v_call cdr3_length
CATSRGDGLAGAYEQYF TGTGCCACCAGCAGAGGGGATGGGCTAGCGGGGGCCTACGAGCAGTACTTC TRBD2 NA TRBJ2-7 TRBV15 17
CASKETGSYEQYF TGTGCCAGCAAAGAGACTGGCTCCTACGAGCAGTACTTC NA NA TRBJ2-7 TRBV6-1 13
CAWSALAGVSDTQYF TGTGCCTGGAGTGCCCTAGCGGGAGTGTCAGATACGCAGTATTTT TRBD2 once TRBJ2-3 TRBV30 15
CASSLAPRFPNSPLHF TGTGCCAGCAGCTTAGCCCCCAGGTTCCCTAATTCACCCCTCCACTTT NA few TRBJ1-6 TRBV7-2 16
CASVSHREGGTEAFF TGTGCTAGTGTTTCCCACCGGGAGGGGGGTACTGAAGCTTTCTTT NA NA TRBJ1-1 TRBV12-5 15
CASSRGRGSDYEQYF TGTGCCAGCTCACGGGGACGGGGGTCCGACTACGAGCAGTACTTC NA NA TRBJ2-7 TRBV18 15
CASSSDRELNTGELFF TGCGCCAGCAGCTCCGACAGGGAGTTAAACACCGGGGAGCTGTTTTTT TRBD1 NA TRBJ2-2 TRBV5-1 16
CASSSDIATQYF TGTGCCAGCAGCTCAGACATCGCTACGCAGTATTTT NA few TRBJ2-3 TRBV7-3 12
CASSVVAGDYNEQFF TGTGCCAGCAGCGTAGTAGCGGGGGATTACAATGAGCAGTTCTTC TRBD2 NA TRBJ2-1 TRBV9 15
CASSLGQLNTEAFF TGTGCCAGCAGCTTGGGGCAGCTGAACACTGAAGCTTTCTTT NA NA TRBJ1-1 TRBV7-9 14
CAWSRYQGMLLDGYTF TGTGCCTGGAGTCGGTATCAGGGGATGCTCTTGGATGGCTACACCTTC NA NA TRBJ1-2 TRBV30 16
CASSPHNLAGDEQFF TGTGCCAGCTCACCACATAATCTAGCGGGAGATGAGCAGTTCTTC TRBD2 NA TRBJ2-1 TRBV18 15
CASSLFDSGVGTEAFF TGTGCCAGCAGCTTGTTCGACAGCGGGGTCGGGACTGAAGCTTTCTTT NA once TRBJ1-1 TRBV5-5 16
CASSVDPTSAETQYF TGTGCCAGCAGCGTAGACCCGACTAGCGCAGAGACCCAGTACTTC TRBD2 NA TRBJ2-5 TRBV9 15
CASSPTGRYEQYF TGTGCCAGCTCACCAACAGGACGGTACGAGCAGTACTTC NA NA TRBJ2-7 TRBV18 13
CASSEQGVGTEAFF TGTGCCAGCAGTGAACAGGGGGTCGGCACTGAAGCTTTCTTT TRBD1 NA TRBJ1-1 TRBV6-1 14
CASSLIDPGFQYF TGTGCCAGCAGCTTAATCGACCCGGGATTCCAGTACTTC NA NA TRBJ2-5 TRBV7-2 13
CASRGLRITGELFF TGTGCCAGCAGAGGACTACGTATCACCGGGGAGCTGTTTTTT NA once TRBJ2-2 TRBV6-5 14
CASSPDKQGGAFF TGTGCCAGCTCACCGGATAAACAGGGGGGGGCTTTCTTT TRBD1 few TRBJ1-1 TRBV18 13
CASSPGQINQPQHF TGCGCCAGCAGCCCCGGACAGATTAATCAGCCCCAGCATTTT NA once TRBJ1-5 TRBV5-1 14
CASKAGAEQFF TGTGCCTCAAAAGCGGGGGCTGAGCAGTTCTTC TRBD2 NA TRBJ2-1 TRBV19 11
CASSVTGLSYEQYF TGTGCCAGCAGCGTTACGGGACTATCCTACGAGCAGTACTTC TRBD2 NA TRBJ2-7 TRBV9 14
CAWAVDKVRNTIYF TGTGCCTGGGCCGTGGACAAGGTGCGCAACACCATATATTTT NA NA TRBJ1-3 TRBV30 14
CASSWGSGYEQYF TGTGCCAGCAGCTGGGGTAGCGGATACGAGCAGTACTTC NA NA TRBJ2-7 TRBV5-4 13
CASSSRGFSTEAFF TGTGCCAGCAGCTCCAGGGGGTTTAGCACTGAAGCTTTCTTT TRBD1 NA TRBJ1-1 TRBV7-2 14
CASSFLTPGLAGGLRSTGELFF TGCGCCAGCAGCTTCTTAACACCGGGACTAGCGGGAGGGCTTCGGAGCACCGGGGAGCTGTTTTTT TRBD2 few TRBJ2-2 TRBV5-1 22
CASSPVLQFNEKLFF TGTGCCAGCAGCCCGGTCCTACAGTTTAATGAAAAACTGTTTTTT NA NA TRBJ1-4 TRBV4-2 15
CASSWGGTDQPQHF TGTGCCAGCAGCTGGGGCGGGACTGATCAGCCCCAGCATTTT NA NA TRBJ1-5 TRBV7-9 14
CSAGQVLEQYF TGCAGTGCTGGACAGGTTCTCGAGCAGTACTTC TRBD1 few TRBJ2-7 TRBV20-1 11
CASSLGLFTQYF TGTGCCAGCAGCCTGGGGCTTTTTACGCAGTATTTT NA NA TRBJ2-3 TRBV13 12
CASRESSYEQYF TGTGCCAGCAGAGAGAGCTCCTACGAGCAGTACTTC NA few TRBJ2-7 TRBV28 12
CASSSLGDTIYF TGTGCCAGCAGCTCCCTTGGAGACACCATATATTTT NA NA TRBJ1-3 TRBV11-2 12
CASSYIGQGANTQYF TGTGCCAGCAGTTACATAGGACAGGGGGCGAATACGCAGTATTTT TRBD1 NA TRBJ2-3 TRBV6-6 15
CASSVSSGLTYNEQFF TGTGCCAGCAGCGTTTCTAGCGGCTTAACCTACAATGAGCAGTTCTTC TRBD2 NA TRBJ2-1 TRBV9 16
CASNSGSNQPQHF TGTGCCAGCAACTCAGGCAGCAATCAGCCCCAGCATTTT NA NA TRBJ1-5 TRBV5-4 13
CASSLTYSFSEGRADTQYF TGTGCCAGCAGCCTAACCTACAGTTTCAGTGAGGGCCGGGCAGATACGCAGTATTTT NA NA TRBJ2-3 TRBV7-2 19
CASSGVGLETQYF TGCGCCAGCAGCGGGGTGGGGCTGGAGACCCAGTACTTC NA NA TRBJ2-5 TRBV5-1 13
CAWSRISGGAYNEQFF TGTGCCTGGAGCCGAATTAGCGGGGGGGCATACAATGAGCAGTTCTTC TRBD2 NA TRBJ2-1 TRBV30 16
CASRRETGGNYGYTF TGTGCCAGCAGACGGGAAACAGGGGGCAACTATGGCTACACCTTC TRBD1 NA TRBJ1-2 TRBV2 15
CAWSTGYGYTF TGTGCCTGGAGTACAGGCTATGGCTACACCTTC NA few TRBJ1-2 TRBV30 11
CASSLIGREMYYNEQFF TGTGCCAGCAGCTTAATCGGTCGGGAAATGTACTACAATGAGCAGTTCTTC NA NA TRBJ2-1 TRBV7-3 17
CSVPGHTTGVTGELFF TGCAGCGTTCCTGGACATACTACAGGGGTCACCGGGGAGCTGTTTTTT TRBD1 NA TRBJ2-2 TRBV29-1 16
CASSLDTGAVEKLFF TGCGCCAGCAGCTTGGATACAGGGGCTGTTGAAAAACTGTTTTTT TRBD1 NA TRBJ1-4 TRBV5-1 15
CASSLGEGPYEQFF TGTGCCAGCAGCTTAGGGGAGGGCCCTTATGAGCAGTTCTTC TRBD2 NA TRBJ2-1 TRBV7-9 14
CASSYRGRAFF TGTGCCAGCAGCTACAGGGGTCGGGCTTTCTTT TRBD1 few TRBJ1-1 TRBV5-4 11
CATRTGTSNTEAFF TGTGCCACCCGAACCGGGACTTCGAACACTGAAGCTTTCTTT NA NA TRBJ1-1 TRBV7-2 14
CASSSTTYEQYF TGTGCCAGCAGTTCCACAACCTACGAGCAGTACTTC NA NA TRBJ2-7 TRBV28 12
CASSEGQGLGQPQHF TGTGCCAGCAGTGAGGGACAGGGGCTTGGTCAGCCCCAGCATTTT TRBD1 few TRBJ1-5 TRBV6-1 15